The following is a T cell receptor (beta chain) sequence with its context. The data were taken from a study of blood T cell repertoires in COVID-19. About the study: Sample material is recorded as cDNA or gDNA derived from T cells, B-cell-depleted T cells, or PBMCs.

Per the study methods: Cell counts per sample came from amplifying reference gene primers. TCRdb keeps only in-frame clones here, not all; method: immunoSEQ multiplex PCR. That table gives V, J and clone size, and the DNA gave D and trimming. The table has about 340,000 clones, about 86% seen once; the top ten hold about 7%. Germline V lookup: CDR1 MNHEY, CDR2 SVGEGT. V lost 5 bases, J lost 7 bases, and 11 bases lay in between. There are 13 residues in the CDR3. Specimen: peripheral blood. The receptor comes from a woman aged 60-75 years with COVID-19, enrolled during active disease. The chain employs TRBV6-2 or TRBV6-3 and TRBJ1-4, with D unclear. CDR3 sequence: CASSPGDAEKLFF. The CDR3 DNA reads TGTGCCAGCAGTCCCGGTGATGCTGAAAAACTGTTTTTT.